This T cell receptor (beta chain) was captured by sequencing in a study of T cells in Graves' hyperthyroidism and ophthalmopathy. Note on this clonotype: The target antigen is unknown.

Amplified regions were TCR beta CDR3 sequences from RNA transcripts. The TCR CDR3 first-round RT-PCR relied on the HTBI primer set. In TCRdb, the multiplex PCR reads were re-called with MiXCR into one record per CDR3 protein. This table has roughly 700,000 distinct CDR3 sequences, 35% appearing once. The germline gives CDR1 SGHAT, CDR2 FQNNGV. V lost 2 bases and J lost 4, with 11 bases in between. CDR3 length: 15 amino acids. Study-wide findings and caveats: Median prediction lead before ophthalmopathy onset was 5 to 7.5 months with the model.

The rearrangement links TRBV11-2 to TRBJ2-2; D is perhaps TRBD1 (5 bases). The sequencing sample was made of blood. The origin of this receptor is a woman in her thirties or forties with Graves' hyperthyroidism. As DNA, the CDR3 is TGTGCCAGCAGCTTAATTGGGGCCCCCACCGGGGAGCTGTTTTTT. This gives the protein CASSLIGAPTGELFF.